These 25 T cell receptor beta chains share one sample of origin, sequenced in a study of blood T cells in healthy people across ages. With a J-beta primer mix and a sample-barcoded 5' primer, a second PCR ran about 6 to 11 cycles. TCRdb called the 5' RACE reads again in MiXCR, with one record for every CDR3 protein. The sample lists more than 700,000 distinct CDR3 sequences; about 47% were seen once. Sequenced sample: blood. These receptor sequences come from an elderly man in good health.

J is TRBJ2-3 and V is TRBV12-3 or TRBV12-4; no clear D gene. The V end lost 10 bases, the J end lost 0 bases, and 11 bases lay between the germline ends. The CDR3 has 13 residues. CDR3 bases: TGTGCCACCGAGGCGCCTAGCACAGATACGCAGTATTTT. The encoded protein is CATEAPSTDTQYF.

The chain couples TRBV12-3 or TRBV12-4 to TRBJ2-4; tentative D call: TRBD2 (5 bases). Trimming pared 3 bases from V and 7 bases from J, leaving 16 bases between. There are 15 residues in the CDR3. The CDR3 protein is CASSLGGLGANIQYF. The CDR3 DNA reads TGTGCCAGCAGTTTGGGCGGGCTCGGTGCGAACATTCAGTACTTC.

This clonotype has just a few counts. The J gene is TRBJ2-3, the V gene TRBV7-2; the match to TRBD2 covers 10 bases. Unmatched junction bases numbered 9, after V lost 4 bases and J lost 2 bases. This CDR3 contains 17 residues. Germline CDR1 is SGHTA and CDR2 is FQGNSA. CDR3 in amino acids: CASSSLLAGVNTDTQYF. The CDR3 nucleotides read TGTGCCAGCAGCTCCCTCCTAGCGGGAGTTAACACAGATACGCAGTATTTT.

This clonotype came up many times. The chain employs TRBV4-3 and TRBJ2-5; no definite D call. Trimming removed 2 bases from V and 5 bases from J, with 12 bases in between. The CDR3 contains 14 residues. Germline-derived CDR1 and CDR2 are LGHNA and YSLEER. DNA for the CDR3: TGCGCCAGCAGCCAAATTATAGGGTTTGAGACCCAGTACTTC. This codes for CASSQIIGFETQYF.

DNA of the CDR3: TGTGCCAGCCGGAGTAACAGGGCGGACACTGAAGCTTTCTTT. The encoded protein is CASRSNRADTEAFF. The V gene is TRBV6-5, the J gene TRBJ1-1; possibly TRBD1 for D (6 bases). Trimming shortened V by 8 bases and J by 3 bases, and 16 bases separated the two germline ends. The CDR3 sequence is 14 residues long. Germline V gives CDR1 MNHEY, CDR2 SVGAGI.

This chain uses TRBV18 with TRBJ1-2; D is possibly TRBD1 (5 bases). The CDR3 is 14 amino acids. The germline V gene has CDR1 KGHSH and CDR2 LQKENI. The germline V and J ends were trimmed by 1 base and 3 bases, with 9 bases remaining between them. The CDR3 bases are TGTGCCAGCTCACCACTAGGGACGGACTATGGCTACACCTTC. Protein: CASSPLGTDYGYTF.

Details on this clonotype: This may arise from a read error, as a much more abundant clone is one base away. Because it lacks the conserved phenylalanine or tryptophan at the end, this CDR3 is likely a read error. The CDR3: CASSFSWDPEQFL. For the CDR3, the DNA is TGTGCCAGCAGTTTTTCCTGGGACCCCGAGCAGTTCCTC. The chain joins TRBV12-3 or TRBV12-4 to TRBJ2-1; the D gene could be TRBD1 or TRBD2 (5 bases each). V was pared by 3 bases and J by 10 bases, with 13 bases between. The CDR3 runs to 13 residues.

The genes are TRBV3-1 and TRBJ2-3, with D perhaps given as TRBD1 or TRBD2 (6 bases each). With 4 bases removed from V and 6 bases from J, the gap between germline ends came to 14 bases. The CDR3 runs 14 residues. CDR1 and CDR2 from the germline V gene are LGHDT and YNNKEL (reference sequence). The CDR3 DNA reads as TGTGCCAGCAGCCTCCGACCGGGGGCCGATACGCAGTATTTT. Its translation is CASSLRPGADTQYF.

The CDR3 sequence: CASSPRVDQETQYF. The DNA of the CDR3 is TGTGCCAGCAGTCCCCGGGTCGACCAAGAGACCCAGTACTTC. The chain combines TRBV28 with TRBJ2-5, with D hard to call. Between the trimmed V and J ends, which lost 5 bases and 0 bases, there was a span of 10 bases. Germline-derived CDR1 and CDR2 are MDHEN and SYDVKM. This CDR3 is 14 amino acids long.

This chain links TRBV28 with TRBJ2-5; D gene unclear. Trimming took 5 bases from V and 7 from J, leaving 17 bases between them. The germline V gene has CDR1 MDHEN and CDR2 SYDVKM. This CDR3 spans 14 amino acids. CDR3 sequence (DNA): TGTGCCAGCAGTCTAATCCCCTATCTCGGGACCCAGTACTTC. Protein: CASSLIPYLGTQYF.

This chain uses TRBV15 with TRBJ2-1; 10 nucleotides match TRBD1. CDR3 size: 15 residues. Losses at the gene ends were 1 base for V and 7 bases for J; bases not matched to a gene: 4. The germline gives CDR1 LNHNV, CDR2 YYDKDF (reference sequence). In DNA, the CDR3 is TGTGCCACCAGCAGAGGACAGGGGGCGCGTAATGAGCAGTTCTTC. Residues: CATSRGQGARNEQFF.

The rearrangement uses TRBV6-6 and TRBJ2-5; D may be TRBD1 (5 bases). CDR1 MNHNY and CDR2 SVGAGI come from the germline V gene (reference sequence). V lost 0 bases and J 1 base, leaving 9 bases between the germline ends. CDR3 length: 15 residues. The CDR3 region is CASSYSWQGQETQYF. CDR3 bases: TGTGCCAGCAGTTACTCGTGGCAGGGCCAAGAGACCCAGTACTTC.

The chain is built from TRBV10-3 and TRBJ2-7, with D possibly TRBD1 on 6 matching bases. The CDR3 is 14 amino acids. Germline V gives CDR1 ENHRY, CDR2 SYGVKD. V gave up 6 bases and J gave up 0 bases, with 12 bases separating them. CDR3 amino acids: CAISTGTLSYEQYF. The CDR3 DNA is TGTGCCATCAGCACGGGGACACTCTCCTACGAGCAGTACTTC.

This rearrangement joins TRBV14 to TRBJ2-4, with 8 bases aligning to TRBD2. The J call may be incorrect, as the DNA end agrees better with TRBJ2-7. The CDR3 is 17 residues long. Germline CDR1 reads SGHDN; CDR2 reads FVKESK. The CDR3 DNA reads TGTGCCAGCAGCCAAGGTCGGGAGGCGGAGCGGGAGAACGAGCAGTACTTC. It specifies CASSQGREAERENEQYF.

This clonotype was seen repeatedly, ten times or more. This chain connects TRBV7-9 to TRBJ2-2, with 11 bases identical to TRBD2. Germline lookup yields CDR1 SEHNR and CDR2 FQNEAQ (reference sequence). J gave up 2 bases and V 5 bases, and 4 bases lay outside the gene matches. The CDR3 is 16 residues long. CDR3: CASSVLAGGNTGELFF. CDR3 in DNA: TGTGCCAGCAGCGTCCTAGCGGGAGGAAACACCGGGGAGCTGTTTTTT.

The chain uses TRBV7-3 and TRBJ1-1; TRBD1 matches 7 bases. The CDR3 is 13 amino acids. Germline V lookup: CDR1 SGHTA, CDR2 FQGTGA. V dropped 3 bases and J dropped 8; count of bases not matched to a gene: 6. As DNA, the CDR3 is TGTGCCAGCAGCTTGACCGGAGGGGGCGAAGCTTTCTTT. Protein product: CASSLTGGGEAFF.

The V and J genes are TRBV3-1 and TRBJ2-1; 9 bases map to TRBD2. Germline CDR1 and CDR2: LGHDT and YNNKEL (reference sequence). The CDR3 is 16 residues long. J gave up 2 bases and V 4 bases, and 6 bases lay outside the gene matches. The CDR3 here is CASSPVLAGTYNEQFF. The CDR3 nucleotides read TGTGCCAGCAGCCCAGTCCTAGCGGGAACCTACAATGAGCAGTTCTTC.

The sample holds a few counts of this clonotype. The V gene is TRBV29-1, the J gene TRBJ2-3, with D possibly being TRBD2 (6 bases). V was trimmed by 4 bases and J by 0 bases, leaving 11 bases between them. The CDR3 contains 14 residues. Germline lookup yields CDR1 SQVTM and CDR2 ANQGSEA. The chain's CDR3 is CSVVGGVSTDTQYF. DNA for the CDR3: TGCAGCGTTGTTGGCGGGGTGAGCACAGATACGCAGTATTTT.

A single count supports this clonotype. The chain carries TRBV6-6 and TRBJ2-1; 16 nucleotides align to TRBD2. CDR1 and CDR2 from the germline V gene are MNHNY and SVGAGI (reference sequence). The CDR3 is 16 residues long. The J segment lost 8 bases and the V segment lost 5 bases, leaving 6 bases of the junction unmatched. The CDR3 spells CASSHGTSGRADEQFF. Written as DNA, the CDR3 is TGTGCCAGCAGTCACGGGACTAGCGGGAGGGCGGATGAGCAGTTCTTC.

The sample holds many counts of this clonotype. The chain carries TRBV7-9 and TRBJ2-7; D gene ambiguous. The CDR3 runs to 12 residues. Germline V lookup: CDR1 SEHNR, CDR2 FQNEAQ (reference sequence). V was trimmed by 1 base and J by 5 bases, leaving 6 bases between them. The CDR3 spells CASSLVHHEQYF. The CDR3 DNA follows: TGTGCCAGCAGCTTAGTACACCACGAGCAGTACTTC. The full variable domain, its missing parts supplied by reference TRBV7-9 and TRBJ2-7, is DTGVSQNPRHKITKRGQNVTFRCDPISEHNRLYWYRQTLGQGPEFLTYFQNEAQLEKSRLLSDRFSAERPKGSFSTLEIQRTEQGDSAMYLCASSLVHHEQYFGPGTRLTVT.

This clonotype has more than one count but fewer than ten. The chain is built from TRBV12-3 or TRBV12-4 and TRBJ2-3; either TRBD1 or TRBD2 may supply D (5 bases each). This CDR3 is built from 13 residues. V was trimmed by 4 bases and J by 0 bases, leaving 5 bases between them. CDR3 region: CASSWDSTDTQYF. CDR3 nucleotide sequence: TGTGCCAGCAGTTGGGACAGCACAGATACGCAGTATTTT.

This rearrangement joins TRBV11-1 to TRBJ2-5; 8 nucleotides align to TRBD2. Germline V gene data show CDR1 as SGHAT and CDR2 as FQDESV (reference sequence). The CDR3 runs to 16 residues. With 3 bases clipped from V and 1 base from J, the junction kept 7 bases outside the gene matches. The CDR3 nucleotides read TGTGCCAGCAGCTTTTCGACTAGCGCCTTCCAAGAGACCCAGTACTTC. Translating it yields CASSFSTSAFQETQYF.

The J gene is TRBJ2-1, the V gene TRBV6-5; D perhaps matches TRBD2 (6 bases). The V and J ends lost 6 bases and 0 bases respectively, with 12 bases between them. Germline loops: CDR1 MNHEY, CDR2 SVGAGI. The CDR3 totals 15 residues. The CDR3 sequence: CASSRGESSYNEQFF. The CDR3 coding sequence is TGTGCCAGCAGCCGCGGGGAGAGCTCCTACAATGAGCAGTTCTTC.

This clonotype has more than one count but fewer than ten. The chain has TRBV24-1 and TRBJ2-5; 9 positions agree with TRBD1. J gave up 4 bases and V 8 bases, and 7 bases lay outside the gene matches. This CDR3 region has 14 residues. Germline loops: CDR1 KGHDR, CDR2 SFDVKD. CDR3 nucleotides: TGTGCCACCAATTCCGGGACAGGGTTAGAGACCCAGTACTTC. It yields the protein CATNSGTGLETQYF.

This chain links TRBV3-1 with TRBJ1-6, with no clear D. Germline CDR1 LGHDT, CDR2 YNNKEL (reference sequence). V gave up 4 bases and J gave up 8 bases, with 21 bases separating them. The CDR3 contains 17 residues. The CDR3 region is CASSPYYRSSSDSPLHF. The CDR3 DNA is TGTGCCAGCAGCCCATATTACAGATCCTCGTCGGATTCACCCCTCCACTTT.